This TCR beta chain appears in the sequencing data of a study of cytomegalovirus exposure and HLA in healthy donors. Primers for the PCR totalled 60 Vbeta and 13 Jbeta. TCRdb's table, derived via immunoSEQ multiplex PCR, lists solely in-frame clones and lacks some. The table lists over 150,000 clones, about four fifths of them singletons. The donors (healthy individuals) were bone marrow donors. CDR1 is LGHNA and CDR2 is YNFKEQ in the germline V gene. Trimming took 4 bases from V and 2 from J; bases not matched to a gene: 4. CDR3 length: 15 residues. The TCR originated in a boy aged 2 to 10 in good health and CMV-seronegative. The V and J genes are TRBV4-2 and TRBJ2-3, with 9 positions matching TRBD1. Sample: PBMCs. The CDR3 coding sequence is TGTGCCAGCAGCCCACAGGGGGCCCACACAGATACGCAGTATTTT. Protein product: CASSPQGAHTDTQYF.